Listed below are T cell receptor beta chains from one sample, sequenced in a study of cytomegalovirus exposure and HLA in healthy donors. Repertoires were generated with immunoSEQ multiplex PCR, while TCRdb's copy carries only in-frame clones and drops some. The sample contains over 100,000 clones, approximately 88% of which appear only once. The sequenced sample was PBMCs. These receptors were taken from a woman under 30 in good health and CMV-seropositive. Both conserved end residues are part of each CDR3. Each record gives: CDR3 protein, CDR3 DNA, V gene, J gene, D gene, clone size. A D gene is named only where the DNA matches it firmly. Only part of the rows carry a size: once, few, many, or a class if the clone is expanded.

CDR3 protein: CAISESESNYGYTF; CDR3 DNA: TGTGCCATCAGTGAGTCAGAGAGTAACTATGGCTACACCTTC; V gene: TRBV10-3; J gene: TRBJ1-2; D gene: -; clone size: once
CDR3 protein: CASSFVYPPSNQPQHF; CDR3 DNA: TGTGCCAGCAGTTTCGTCTACCCACCCTCCAATCAGCCCCAGCATTTT; V gene: TRBV28; J gene: TRBJ1-5; D gene: -; clone size: -
CDR3 protein: CASSLGLAGPKDTQYF; CDR3 DNA: TGTGCCAGCAGCTTAGGTCTAGCGGGGCCTAAAGATACGCAGTATTTT; V gene: TRBV7-9; J gene: TRBJ2-3; D gene: TRBD2; clone size: -
CDR3 protein: CASMRQIGNSPLHF; CDR3 DNA: TGTGCCAGCATGAGACAGATCGGTAATTCACCCCTCCACTTT; V gene: TRBV27; J gene: TRBJ1-6; D gene: -; clone size: -
CDR3 protein: CASSLARNRYYGYTF; CDR3 DNA: TGTGCCAGCAGCTTGGCCAGGAATCGATACTATGGCTACACCTTC; V gene: TRBV5-5; J gene: TRBJ1-2; D gene: -; clone size: -
CDR3 protein: CSVSGTGKTGANVLTF; CDR3 DNA: TGCAGCGTTTCCGGGACAGGGAAGACTGGGGCCAACGTCCTGACTTTC; V gene: TRBV29-1; J gene: TRBJ2-6; D gene: TRBD1; clone size: -
CDR3 protein: CASSPRTGSLNYGYTF; CDR3 DNA: TGTGCCAGCTCACCAAGAACAGGGTCCCTGAACTATGGCTACACCTTC; V gene: TRBV18; J gene: TRBJ1-2; D gene: -; clone size: once
CDR3 protein: CASSQDGGAGGGDTQYF; CDR3 DNA: TGTGCCAGCAGCCAGGACGGTGGGGCGGGAGGAGGGGATACGCAGTATTTT; V gene: TRBV7-3; J gene: TRBJ2-3; D gene: TRBD2; clone size: -
CDR3 protein: CASSPGEGGKLFF; CDR3 DNA: TGTGCCAGCAGCCCAGGAGAAGGAGGAAAACTGTTTTTT; V gene: TRBV27; J gene: TRBJ1-4; D gene: -; clone size: -
CDR3 protein: CASSYTGRGNYGYTF; CDR3 DNA: TGTGCCAGCAGCTACACAGGGAGGGGTAACTATGGCTACACCTTC; V gene: TRBV7-9; J gene: TRBJ1-2; D gene: -; clone size: -
CDR3 protein: CASSDRQGMPKGQHF; CDR3 DNA: TGTGCCAGCAGTGACCGGCAGGGAATGCCAAAGGGCCAGCATTTT; V gene: TRBV6-1; J gene: TRBJ1-5; D gene: -; clone size: -
CDR3 protein: CASSYRESYNEQFF; CDR3 DNA: TGTGCCAGCAGTTACAGGGAGTCCTACAATGAGCAGTTCTTC; V gene: TRBV6-5; J gene: TRBJ2-1; D gene: -; clone size: -
CDR3 protein: CASSSSGLTAIYEQYF; CDR3 DNA: TGCGCCAGCAGCTCGAGTGGGTTGACAGCCATCTACGAGCAGTACTTC; V gene: TRBV5-1; J gene: TRBJ2-7; D gene: -; clone size: -
CDR3 protein: CSVLGTSGGPTDTQYF; CDR3 DNA: TGCAGCGTCCTCGGGACTAGCGGGGGACCCACAGATACGCAGTATTTT; V gene: TRBV29-1; J gene: TRBJ2-3; D gene: TRBD2; clone size: -
CDR3 protein: CASRGRQGASNQPQHF; CDR3 DNA: TGTGCCAGTAGGGGACGACAGGGGGCAAGCAATCAGCCCCAGCATTTT; V gene: TRBV19; J gene: TRBJ1-5; D gene: TRBD1; clone size: once
CDR3 protein: CASSEREGNYGYTF; CDR3 DNA: TGTGCCAGCAGTGAAAGGGAGGGGAACTATGGCTACACCTTC; V gene: TRBV6-1; J gene: TRBJ1-2; D gene: -; clone size: -
CDR3 protein: CASSWGQAALDTQYF; CDR3 DNA: TGTGCCAGCAGTTGGGGACAGGCGGCCTTGGATACGCAGTATTTT; V gene: TRBV6-5; J gene: TRBJ2-3; D gene: TRBD1; clone size: -